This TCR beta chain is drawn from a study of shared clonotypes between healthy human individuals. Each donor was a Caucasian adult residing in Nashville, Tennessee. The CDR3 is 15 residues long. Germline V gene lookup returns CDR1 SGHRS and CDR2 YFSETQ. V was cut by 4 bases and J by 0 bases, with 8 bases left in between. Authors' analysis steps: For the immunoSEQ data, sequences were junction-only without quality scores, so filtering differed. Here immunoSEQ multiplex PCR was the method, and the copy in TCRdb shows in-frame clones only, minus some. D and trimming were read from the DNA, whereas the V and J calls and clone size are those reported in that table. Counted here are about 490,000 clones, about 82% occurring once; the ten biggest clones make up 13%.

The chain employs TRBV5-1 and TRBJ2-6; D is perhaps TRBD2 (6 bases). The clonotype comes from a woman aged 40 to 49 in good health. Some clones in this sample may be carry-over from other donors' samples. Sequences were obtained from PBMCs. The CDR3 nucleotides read TGCGCCAGCAGCCGGGGGTACTCTGGGGCCAACGTCCTGACTTTC. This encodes CASSRGYSGANVLTF. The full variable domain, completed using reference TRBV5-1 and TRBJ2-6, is KAGVTQTPRYLIKTRGQQVTLSCSPISGHRSVSWYQQTPGQGLQFLFEYFSETQRNKGNFPGRFSGRQFSNSRSEMNVSTLELGDSALYLCASSRGYSGANVLTFGAGSRLTVL.